This T cell receptor beta chain is from a study of OX40 agonist ivuxolimab in advanced cancers. Turning to the study itself: A partial response was reached by three patients: one with hepatocellular carcinoma and two with cutaneous melanoma.

V was pared by 4 bases and J by 4 bases, with 6 bases between. CDR1 and CDR2 (germline): KGHSY, FQNENV. This CDR3 is built from 12 residues. The table came from immunoSEQ multiplex PCR; TCRdb's copy has only in-frame clones and leaves some out. The sample lists some 98,000 clones, about 92% occurring once. The chain combines TRBV16 with TRBJ2-3; D is unresolved. The specimen comprised CD4+ or CD8+ T cells sorted from blood, sampled in a trial of the OX40 agonist ivuxolimab. The TCR was taken from an adult with an advanced solid tumor such as melanoma, head and neck, liver or kidney cancer. The CDR3 DNA reads as TGTGCCAGCAGCCCAATAGCAGATACGCAGTATTTT. It yields the protein CASSPIADTQYF.